Sequencing of this T cell receptor (beta chain) was carried out in a study of blood T cells in healthy people across ages. Every donor provided roughly 10 milliliters of peripheral blood. Trimming cost V 0 bases and J 0 bases, with 15 bases left between them. This CDR3 has 17 residues. CDR1 and CDR2 from the germline V gene are SGHRS and YFSETQ. With a J-beta primer mix and a sample-barcoded 5' primer, a second PCR ran about 7 to 11 cycles. Each CDR3 protein is one row after TCRdb ran MiXCR on the 5' RACE reads. The sample has roughly 2 million distinct CDR3 sequences, about 50% seen once; the top ten hold approximately 2.1%.

This sequence originates from a woman aged 40-49 years in good health. V usage is TRBV5-1 and J usage is TRBJ2-5; no clear D gene. The specimen sequenced was blood. This CDR3 reads CASSLGWQRPYQETQYF. The CDR3 DNA reads TGCGCCAGCAGCTTGGGGTGGCAGCGTCCGTACCAAGAGACCCAGTACTTC. Based on the CDR3 plus reference TRBV5-1 and TRBJ2-5, the full variable domain is KAGVTQTPRYLIKTRGQQVTLSCSPISGHRSVSWYQQTPGQGLQFLFEYFSETQRNKGNFPGRFSGRQFSNSRSEMNVSTLELGDSALYLCASSLGWQRPYQETQYFGPGTRLLVL.